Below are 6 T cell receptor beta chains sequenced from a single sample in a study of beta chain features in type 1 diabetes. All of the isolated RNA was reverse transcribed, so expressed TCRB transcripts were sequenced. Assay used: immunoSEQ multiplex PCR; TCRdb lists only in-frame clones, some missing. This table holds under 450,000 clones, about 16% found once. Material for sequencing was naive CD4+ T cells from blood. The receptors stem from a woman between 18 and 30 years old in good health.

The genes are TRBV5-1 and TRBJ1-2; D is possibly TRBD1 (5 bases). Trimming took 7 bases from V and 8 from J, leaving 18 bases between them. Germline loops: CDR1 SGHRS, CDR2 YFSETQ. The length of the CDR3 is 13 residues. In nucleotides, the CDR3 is TGCGCCAGCTCCACACGGGCAGGGAACGGCTACACCTTC. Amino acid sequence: CASSTRAGNGYTF.

CDR3 region: CASSLVSLNTEAFF. CDR3 sequence (DNA): TGTGCCAGCAGCTTAGTCTCTTTGAACACTGAAGCTTTCTTT. The chain recombines TRBV7-9 with TRBJ1-1; D unresolved. The CDR3 consists of 14 residues. Germline V gene data show CDR1 as SEHNR and CDR2 as FQNEAQ (reference sequence). The V and J ends lost 1 base and 0 bases respectively, with 6 bases between them.

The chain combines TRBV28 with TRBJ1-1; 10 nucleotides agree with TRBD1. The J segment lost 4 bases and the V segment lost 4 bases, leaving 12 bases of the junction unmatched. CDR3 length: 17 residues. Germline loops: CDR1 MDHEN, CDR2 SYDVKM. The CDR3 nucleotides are TGTGCCAGCAGTTGGGTCCCGGGACAGGGGTCGGGCACTGAAGCTTTCTTT. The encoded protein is CASSWVPGQGSGTEAFF.

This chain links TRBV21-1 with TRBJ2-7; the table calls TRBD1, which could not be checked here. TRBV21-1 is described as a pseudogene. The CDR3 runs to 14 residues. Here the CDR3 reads CASCRDRGSYEQYF. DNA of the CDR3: TGTGCCAGCTGCCGGGACAGGGGCTCCTACGAGCAGTACTTC.

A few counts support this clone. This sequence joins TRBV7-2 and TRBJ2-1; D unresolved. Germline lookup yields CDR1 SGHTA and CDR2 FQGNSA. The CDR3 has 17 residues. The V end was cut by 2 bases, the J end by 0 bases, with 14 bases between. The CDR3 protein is CASSLLSATSSYNEQFF. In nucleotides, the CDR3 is TGTGCCAGCAGCTTATTGAGCGCTACGAGCTCCTACAATGAGCAGTTCTTC.

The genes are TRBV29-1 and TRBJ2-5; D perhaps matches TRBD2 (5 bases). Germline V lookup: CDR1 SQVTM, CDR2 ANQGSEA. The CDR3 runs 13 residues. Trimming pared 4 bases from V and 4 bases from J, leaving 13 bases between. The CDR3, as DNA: TGCAGCGTTGTGAGGGCCAATAGAGAGACCCAGTACTTC. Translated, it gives CSVVRANRETQYF.